Ten or more counts support the clone carrying this T cell receptor beta chain. This entry is derived from a study of T cells in Graves' hyperthyroidism and ophthalmopathy. Across the whole study: Any treatment followed the collection of peripheral blood at initial diagnosis.

Among the patients, aged 18 to 65, hyperthyroidism was newly diagnosed and had lasted under 2 months. Diagnostic decisions used clinical symptoms, serum thyroxine and TRAb, thyroid ultrasound and orbital computed tomography. Germline CDR1 SNHLY, CDR2 FYNNEI. This CDR3 is 12 amino acids long. Trimming left V 3 bases short and J 4 bases short, with 4 bases between. RNA transcripts provided the source from which TCR beta CDR3 regions were amplified. A first-round RT-PCR of the TCR CDR3 used the HTBI primer set. TCRdb re-derived calls from the multiplex PCR reads in MiXCR, one entry per CDR3 protein. The sample has 350,000 or so distinct CDR3 sequences, 18% seen once.

The specimen was blood. This receptor was taken from a woman between 45 and 65 years old with Graves' hyperthyroidism. The chain joins TRBV2 to TRBJ2-1, with D unclear. CDR3 region: CASSEEYNEQFF. The CDR3 DNA sequence: TGTGCCAGCAGTGAGGAATACAATGAGCAGTTCTTC.